The 3 T cell receptor beta chains reported below all come from one sample, sequenced in a study of Ad26.COV2.S vaccination and SARS-CoV-2 variants. Indicated treatment: roughly 19 received Ad26.COV2.S at low or high dose, single or two shots; 5 received placebo; per-sample allocation not given. Sampling was done on day 63 after the first vaccine or placebo injection. Data came from immunoSEQ multiplex PCR; TCRdb stores just in-frame clones and leaves some out. In the table there are approximately 400,000 clones, roughly four fifths of which are singletons. This specimen consisted of peripheral blood, obtained in a trial of Ad26.COV2.S vaccine versus placebo. These receptors all come from a person aged 18-65 years who received the Ad26.COV2.S COVID-19 vaccine or a placebo.

In DNA, the CDR3 is TGTGCCAGCTCACCGGCCCCTGCCTCAGAGACCCAGTACTTC. As protein: CASSPAPASETQYF. The V call is TRBV18, the J call TRBJ2-5; D remains unclear. Germline CDR1 reads KGHSH; CDR2 reads LQKENI. The CDR3 has 14 residues. Trimming took 3 bases from V and 4 from J, leaving 12 bases between them.

This chain joins TRBV12-3 or TRBV12-4 and TRBJ1-5; the D gene is possibly TRBD1 (5 bases). V lost 3 bases to trimming and J lost 6 bases, with 9 bases between them. The CDR3 is 13 residues long. The CDR3 protein is CASSFGASQPQHF. The CDR3 nucleotides read TGTGCCAGCAGTTTTGGGGCTTCTCAGCCCCAGCATTTT.

V and J are TRBV12-5 and TRBJ1-5, with a tentative D call TRBD1 (5 bases). The CDR3 is made up of 15 amino acids. CDR1 LGHNT and CDR2 FRNRAP come from the germline V gene. V shed 9 bases and J shed 0 bases, with 15 bases lying between them. CDR3 loop: CASGPGNYSNQPQHF. The CDR3 DNA follows: TGTGCTAGCGGCCCAGGGAATTATAGCAATCAGCCCCAGCATTTT.